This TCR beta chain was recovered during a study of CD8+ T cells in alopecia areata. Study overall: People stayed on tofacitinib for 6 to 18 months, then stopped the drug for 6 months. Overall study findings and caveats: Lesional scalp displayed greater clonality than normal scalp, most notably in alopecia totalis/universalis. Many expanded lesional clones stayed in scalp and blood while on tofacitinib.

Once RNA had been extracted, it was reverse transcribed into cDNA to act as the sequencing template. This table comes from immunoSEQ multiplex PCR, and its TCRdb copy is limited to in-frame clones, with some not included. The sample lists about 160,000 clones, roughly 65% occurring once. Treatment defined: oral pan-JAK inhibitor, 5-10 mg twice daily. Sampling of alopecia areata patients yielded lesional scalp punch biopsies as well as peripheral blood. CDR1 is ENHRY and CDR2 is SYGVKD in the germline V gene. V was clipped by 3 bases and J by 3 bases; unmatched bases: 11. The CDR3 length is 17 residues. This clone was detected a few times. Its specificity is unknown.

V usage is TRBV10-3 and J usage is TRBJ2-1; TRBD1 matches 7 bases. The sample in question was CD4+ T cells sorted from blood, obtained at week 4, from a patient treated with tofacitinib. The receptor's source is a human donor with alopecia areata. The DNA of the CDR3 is TGTGCCATCAGTGACGGGTCCACGACAGGGTACTACAATGAGCAGTTCTTC. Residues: CAISDGSTTGYYNEQFF.